Shown below are 3 T cell receptor beta chains from a single sample sequenced in a study of control samples from healthy donors and cancer patients. The method was immunoSEQ multiplex PCR; TCRdb's version includes in-frame clones alone and lacks a portion of them. The sample includes roughly 130,000 clones, approximately 92% of them seen just once. Sequenced material: blood. The receptors were sampled from a man between 18 and 35 years old in good health.

This chain uses TRBV6-5 with TRBJ1-2, with a tentative D call TRBD1 (6 bases). V shed 2 bases and J shed 4 bases, with 11 bases lying between them. Germline lookup yields CDR1 MNHEY and CDR2 SVGAGI. CDR3 length: 14 residues. CDR3 coding DNA: TGTGCCAGCAGTTACACAGGGAGGGGCTATGGCTACACCTTC. It yields the protein CASSYTGRGYGYTF.

The chain combines TRBV3-1 (or the pseudogene TRBV3-2) with TRBJ2-2; 8 bases agree with TRBD1. Losses at the gene ends were 0 bases for V and 4 bases for J; bases not matched to a gene: 1. The V gene's germline CDR1 is LGHDT and CDR2 YNNKEL (reference sequence). The CDR3 is made up of 15 amino acids. DNA for the CDR3: TGTGCCAGCAGCCAAGACAGGGGGCGCACCGGGGAGCTGTTTTTT. It specifies CASSQDRGRTGELFF.

CDR3 sequence (DNA): TGTGCCAGCTCACCAGGCCACTCCTACGAGCAGTACGTC. This codes for CASSPGHSYEQYV. J is TRBJ2-7 and V is TRBV18; D not certain. The V and J ends lost 2 bases and 0 bases respectively, with 5 bases between them. CDR3 length equals 13 residues. Looked up from germline, CDR1 is KGHSH and CDR2 is LQKENI.